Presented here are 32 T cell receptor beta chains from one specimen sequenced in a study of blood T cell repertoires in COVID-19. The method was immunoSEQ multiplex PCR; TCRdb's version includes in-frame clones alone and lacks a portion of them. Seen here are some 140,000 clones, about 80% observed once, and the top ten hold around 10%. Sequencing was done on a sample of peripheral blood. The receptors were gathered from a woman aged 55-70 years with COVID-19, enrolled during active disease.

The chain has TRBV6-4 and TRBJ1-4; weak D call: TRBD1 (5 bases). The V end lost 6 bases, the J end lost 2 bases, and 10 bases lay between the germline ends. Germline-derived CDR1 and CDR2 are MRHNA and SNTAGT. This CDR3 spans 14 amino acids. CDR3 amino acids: CASRPSGTNEKLFF. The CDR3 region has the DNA TGTGCCAGCAGACCTTCAGGGACTAATGAAAAACTGTTTTTT.

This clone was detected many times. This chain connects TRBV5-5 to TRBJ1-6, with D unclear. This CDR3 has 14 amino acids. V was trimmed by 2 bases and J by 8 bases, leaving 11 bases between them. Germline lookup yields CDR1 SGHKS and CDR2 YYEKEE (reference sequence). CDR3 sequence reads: CASSFDNRHSPLHF. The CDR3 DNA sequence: TGTGCCAGCAGCTTCGACAATAGGCATTCACCCCTCCACTTT.

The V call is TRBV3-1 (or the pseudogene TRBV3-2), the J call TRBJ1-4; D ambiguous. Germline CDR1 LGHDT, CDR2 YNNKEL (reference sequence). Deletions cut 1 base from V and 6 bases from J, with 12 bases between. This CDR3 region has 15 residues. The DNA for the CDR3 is TGTGCCAGCAGCCAAGGAGATCGATTCTATGAAAAACTGTTTTTT. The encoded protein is CASSQGDRFYEKLFF.

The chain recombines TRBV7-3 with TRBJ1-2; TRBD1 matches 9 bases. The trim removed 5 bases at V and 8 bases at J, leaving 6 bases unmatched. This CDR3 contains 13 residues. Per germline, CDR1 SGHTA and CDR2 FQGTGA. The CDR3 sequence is CASSPDRGVGYTF. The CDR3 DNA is TGTGCCAGCAGCCCCGACAGGGGGGTAGGCTACACCTTC. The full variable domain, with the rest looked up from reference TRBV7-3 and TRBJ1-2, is GAGVSQTPSNKVTEKGKYVELRCDPISGHTALYWYRQSLGQGPEFLIYFQGTGAADDSGLPNDRFFAVRPEGSVSTLKIQRTERGDSAVYLCASSPDRGVGYTFGSGTRLTVV.

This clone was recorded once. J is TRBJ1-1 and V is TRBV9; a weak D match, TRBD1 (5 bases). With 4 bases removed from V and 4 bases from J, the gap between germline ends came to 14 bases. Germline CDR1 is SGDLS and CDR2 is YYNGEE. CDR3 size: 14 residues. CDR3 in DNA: TGTGCCAGCAGCTCCCTAGGGGCAATCACTGAAGCTTTCTTT. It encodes CASSSLGAITEAFF.

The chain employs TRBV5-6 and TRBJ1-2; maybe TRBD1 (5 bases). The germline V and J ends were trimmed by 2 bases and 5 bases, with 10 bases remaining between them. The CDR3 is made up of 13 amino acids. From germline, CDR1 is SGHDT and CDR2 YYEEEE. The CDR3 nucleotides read TGTGCCAGCAGCTTAGGGGCATCTTATGGCTACACCTTC. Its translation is CASSLGASYGYTF.

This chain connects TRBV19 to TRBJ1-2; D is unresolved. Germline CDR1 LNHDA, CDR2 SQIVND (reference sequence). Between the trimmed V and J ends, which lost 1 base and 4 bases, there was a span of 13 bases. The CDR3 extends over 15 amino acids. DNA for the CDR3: TGTGCCAGTAGTATAGGGAGAGACTCTCCCTATGGCTACACCTTC. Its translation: CASSIGRDSPYGYTF. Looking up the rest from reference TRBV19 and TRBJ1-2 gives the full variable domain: DGGITQSPKYLFRKEGQNVTLSCEQNLNHDAMYWYRQDPGQGLRLIYYSQIVNDFQKGDIAEGYSVSREKKESFPLTVTSAQKNPTAFYLCASSIGRDSPYGYTFGSGTRLTVV.

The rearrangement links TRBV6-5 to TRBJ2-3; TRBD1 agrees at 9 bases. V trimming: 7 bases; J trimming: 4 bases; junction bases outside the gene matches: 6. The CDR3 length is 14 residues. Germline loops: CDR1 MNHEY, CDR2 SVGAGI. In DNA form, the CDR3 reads TGTGCCAGCACCTGGACAGGGGTGGCAGATACGCAGTATTTT. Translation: CASTWTGVADTQYF.

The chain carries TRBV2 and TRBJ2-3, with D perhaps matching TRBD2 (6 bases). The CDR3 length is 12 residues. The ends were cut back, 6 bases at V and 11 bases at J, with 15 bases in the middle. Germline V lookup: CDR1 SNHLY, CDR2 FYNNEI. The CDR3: CASRTTSWVQYF. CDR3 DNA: TGTGCCAGCAGGACAACTAGCTGGGTGCAGTATTTT.

The CDR3 DNA reads TGTGCCAGCAGCTCCCGGGGGGGGAGAGGTGAAAAACTGTTTTTT. This sequence encodes CASSSRGGRGEKLFF. J is TRBJ1-4 and V is TRBV7-3, with D possibly TRBD1 on 5 matching bases. CDR3 length equals 15 residues. CDR1 is SGHTA and CDR2 is FQGTGA in the germline V gene. The V gene lost 4 bases and the J gene lost 7 bases, with 16 bases spanning the gap.

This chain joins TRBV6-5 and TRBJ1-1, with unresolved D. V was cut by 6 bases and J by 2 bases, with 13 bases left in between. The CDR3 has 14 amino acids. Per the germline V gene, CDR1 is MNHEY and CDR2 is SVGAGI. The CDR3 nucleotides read TGTGCCAGCAGGGGTGGAGGGTCCAACACTGAAGCTTTCTTT. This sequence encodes CASRGGGSNTEAFF.

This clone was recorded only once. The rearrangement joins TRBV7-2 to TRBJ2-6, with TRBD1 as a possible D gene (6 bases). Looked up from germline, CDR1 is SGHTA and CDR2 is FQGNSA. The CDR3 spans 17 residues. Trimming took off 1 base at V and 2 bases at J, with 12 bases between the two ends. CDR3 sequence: CASSLDSGVAGANVLTF. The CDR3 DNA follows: TGTGCCAGCAGCTTAGATTCAGGGGTAGCTGGGGCCAACGTCCTGACTTTC.

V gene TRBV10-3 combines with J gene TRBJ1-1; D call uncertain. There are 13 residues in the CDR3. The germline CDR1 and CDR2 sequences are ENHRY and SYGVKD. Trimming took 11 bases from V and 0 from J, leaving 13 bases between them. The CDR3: CAHAGGLNTEAFF. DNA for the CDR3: TGTGCCCACGCCGGAGGACTGAACACTGAAGCTTTCTTT.

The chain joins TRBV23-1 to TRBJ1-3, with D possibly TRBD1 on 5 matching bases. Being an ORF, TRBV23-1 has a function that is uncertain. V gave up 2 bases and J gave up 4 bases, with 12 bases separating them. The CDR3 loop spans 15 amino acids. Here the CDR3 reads CASSQVRGGGNTIYF. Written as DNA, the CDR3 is TGCGCCAGCAGTCAAGTAAGGGGTGGGGGAAACACCATATATTTT.

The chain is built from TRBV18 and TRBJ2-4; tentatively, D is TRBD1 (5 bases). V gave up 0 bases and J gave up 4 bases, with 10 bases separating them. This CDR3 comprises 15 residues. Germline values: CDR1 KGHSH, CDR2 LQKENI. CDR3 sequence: CASSPPETAKNIQYF. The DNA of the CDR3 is TGTGCCAGCTCACCACCGGAGACAGCTAAAAACATTCAGTACTTC.

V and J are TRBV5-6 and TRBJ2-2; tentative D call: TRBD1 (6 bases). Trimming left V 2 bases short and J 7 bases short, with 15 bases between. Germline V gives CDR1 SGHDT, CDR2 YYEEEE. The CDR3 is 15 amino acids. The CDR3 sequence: CASSFGGGYGGELFF. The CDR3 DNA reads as TGTGCCAGCAGCTTCGGTGGGGGCTACGGCGGGGAGCTGTTTTTT.

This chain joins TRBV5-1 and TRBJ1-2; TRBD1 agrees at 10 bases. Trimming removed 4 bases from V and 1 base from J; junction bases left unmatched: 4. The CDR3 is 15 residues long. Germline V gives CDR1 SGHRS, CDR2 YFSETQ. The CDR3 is CASSEGQGINYGYTF. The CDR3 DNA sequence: TGCGCCAGCAGCGAGGGACAGGGGATTAACTATGGCTACACCTTC.

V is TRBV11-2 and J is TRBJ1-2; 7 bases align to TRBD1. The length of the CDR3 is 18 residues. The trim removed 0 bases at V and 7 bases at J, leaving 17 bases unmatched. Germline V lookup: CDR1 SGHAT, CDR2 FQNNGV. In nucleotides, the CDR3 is TGTGCCAGCAGCTTAGACGCTCAGGGGGGTCGAATAGGTGGTGGCTACACCTTC. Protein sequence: CASSLDAQGGRIGGGYTF.

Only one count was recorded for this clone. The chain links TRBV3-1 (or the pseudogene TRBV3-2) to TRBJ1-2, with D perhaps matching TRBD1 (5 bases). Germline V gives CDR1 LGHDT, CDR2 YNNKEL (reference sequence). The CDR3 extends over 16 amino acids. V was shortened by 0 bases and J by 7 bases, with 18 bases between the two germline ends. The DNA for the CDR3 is TGTGCCAGCAGCCAAGACGTCCAGGGCGGGGTTGGTGGCTACACCTTC. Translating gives CASSQDVQGGVGGYTF.

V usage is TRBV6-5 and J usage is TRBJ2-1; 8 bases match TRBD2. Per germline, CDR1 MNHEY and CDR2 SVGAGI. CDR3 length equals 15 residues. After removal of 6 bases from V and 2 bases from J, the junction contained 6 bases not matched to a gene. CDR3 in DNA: TGTGCCAGCAGGAAAAGCGGGAGCCCCTACAATGAGCAGTTCTTC. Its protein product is CASRKSGSPYNEQFF.

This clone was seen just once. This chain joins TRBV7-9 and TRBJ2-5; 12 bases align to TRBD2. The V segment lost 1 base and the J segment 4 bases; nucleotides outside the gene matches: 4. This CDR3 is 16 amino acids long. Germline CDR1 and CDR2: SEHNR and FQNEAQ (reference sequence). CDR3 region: CASSLGGLAGGETQYF. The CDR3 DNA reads TGTGCCAGCAGCTTAGGGGGACTAGCGGGCGGAGAGACCCAGTACTTC.

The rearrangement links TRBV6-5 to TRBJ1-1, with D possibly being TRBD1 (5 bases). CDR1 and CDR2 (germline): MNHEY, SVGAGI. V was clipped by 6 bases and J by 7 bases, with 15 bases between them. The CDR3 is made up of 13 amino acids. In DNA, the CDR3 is TGTGCCAGCAGCCAACGACAGCTGGGTGAAGCTTTCTTT. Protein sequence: CASSQRQLGEAFF.

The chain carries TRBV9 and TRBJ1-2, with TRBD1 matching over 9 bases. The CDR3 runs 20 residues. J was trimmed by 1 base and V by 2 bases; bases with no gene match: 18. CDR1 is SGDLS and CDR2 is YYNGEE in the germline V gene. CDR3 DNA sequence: TGTGCCAGCAGCGTGGATCAAAATATCCGGGACAGGGTCCGTAACTATGGCTACACCTTC. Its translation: CASSVDQNIRDRVRNYGYTF.

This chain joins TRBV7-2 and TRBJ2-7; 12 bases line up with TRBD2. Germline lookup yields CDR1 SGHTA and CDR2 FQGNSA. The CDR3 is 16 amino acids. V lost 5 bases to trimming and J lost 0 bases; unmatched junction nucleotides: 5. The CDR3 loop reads CASSPGTSGRSYEQYF. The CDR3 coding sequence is TGTGCCAGCAGCCCAGGGACTAGCGGGCGCTCCTACGAGCAGTACTTC. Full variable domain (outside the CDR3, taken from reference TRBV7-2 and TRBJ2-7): GAGVSQSPSNKVTEKGKDVELRCDPISGHTALYWYRQSLGQGLEFLIYFQGNSAPDKSGLPSDRFSAERTGGSVSTLTIQRTQQEDSAVYLCASSPGTSGRSYEQYFGPGTRLTVT.

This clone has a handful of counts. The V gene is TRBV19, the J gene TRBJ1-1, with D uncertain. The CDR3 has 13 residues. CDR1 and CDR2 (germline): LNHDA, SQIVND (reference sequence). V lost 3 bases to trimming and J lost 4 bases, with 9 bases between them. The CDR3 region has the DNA TGTGCCAGTAGTATCTTGACTAGCACTGAAGCTTTCTTT. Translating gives CASSILTSTEAFF.

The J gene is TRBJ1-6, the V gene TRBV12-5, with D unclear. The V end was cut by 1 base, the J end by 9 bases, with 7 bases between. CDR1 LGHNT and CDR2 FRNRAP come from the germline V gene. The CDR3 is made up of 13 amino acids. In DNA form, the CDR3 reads TGTGCTAGTGGTTTGGACCCTAGTTCACCCCTCCACTTT. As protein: CASGLDPSSPLHF.

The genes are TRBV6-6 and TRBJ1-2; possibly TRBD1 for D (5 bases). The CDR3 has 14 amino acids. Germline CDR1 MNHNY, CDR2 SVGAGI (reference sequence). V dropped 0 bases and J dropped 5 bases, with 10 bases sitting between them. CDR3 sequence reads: CASSYSDSKYGYTF. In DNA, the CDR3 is TGTGCCAGCAGTTACTCCGACAGTAAATATGGCTACACCTTC.

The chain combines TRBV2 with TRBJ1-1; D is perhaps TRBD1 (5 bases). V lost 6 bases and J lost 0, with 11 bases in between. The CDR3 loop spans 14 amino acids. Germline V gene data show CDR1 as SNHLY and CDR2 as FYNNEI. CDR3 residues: CASSEQTVNTEAFF. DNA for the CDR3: TGTGCCAGCAGCGAACAGACAGTGAACACTGAAGCTTTCTTT.

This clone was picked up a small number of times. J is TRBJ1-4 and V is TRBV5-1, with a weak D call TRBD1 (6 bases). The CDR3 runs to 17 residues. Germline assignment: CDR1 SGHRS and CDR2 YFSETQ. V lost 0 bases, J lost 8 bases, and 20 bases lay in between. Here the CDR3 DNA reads TGCGCCAGCAGCTTGGCTGGTCGGGGGGCAAGGTCGGAAAAACTGTTTTTT. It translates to CASSLAGRGARSEKLFF.

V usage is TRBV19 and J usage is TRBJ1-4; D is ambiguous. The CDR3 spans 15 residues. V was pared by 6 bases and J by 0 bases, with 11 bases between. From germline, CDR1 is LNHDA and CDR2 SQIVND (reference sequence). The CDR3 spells CASSGTGATNEKLFF. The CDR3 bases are TGTGCCAGTAGCGGTACGGGAGCAACTAATGAAAAACTGTTTTTT.

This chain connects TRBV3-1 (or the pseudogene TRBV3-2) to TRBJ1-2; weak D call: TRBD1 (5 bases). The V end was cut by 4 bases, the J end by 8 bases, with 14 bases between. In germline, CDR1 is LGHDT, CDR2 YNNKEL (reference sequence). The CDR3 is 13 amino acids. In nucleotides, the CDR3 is TGTGCCAGCAGCCCTGGCCAGGGTAGAGGCTACACCTTC. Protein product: CASSPGQGRGYTF.

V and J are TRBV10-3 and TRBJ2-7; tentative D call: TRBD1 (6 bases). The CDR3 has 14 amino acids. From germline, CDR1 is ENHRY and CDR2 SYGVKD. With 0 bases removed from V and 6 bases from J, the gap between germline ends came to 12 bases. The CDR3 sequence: CAISESVGGTEQYF. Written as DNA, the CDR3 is TGTGCCATCAGTGAGTCGGTAGGGGGTACCGAGCAGTACTTC.